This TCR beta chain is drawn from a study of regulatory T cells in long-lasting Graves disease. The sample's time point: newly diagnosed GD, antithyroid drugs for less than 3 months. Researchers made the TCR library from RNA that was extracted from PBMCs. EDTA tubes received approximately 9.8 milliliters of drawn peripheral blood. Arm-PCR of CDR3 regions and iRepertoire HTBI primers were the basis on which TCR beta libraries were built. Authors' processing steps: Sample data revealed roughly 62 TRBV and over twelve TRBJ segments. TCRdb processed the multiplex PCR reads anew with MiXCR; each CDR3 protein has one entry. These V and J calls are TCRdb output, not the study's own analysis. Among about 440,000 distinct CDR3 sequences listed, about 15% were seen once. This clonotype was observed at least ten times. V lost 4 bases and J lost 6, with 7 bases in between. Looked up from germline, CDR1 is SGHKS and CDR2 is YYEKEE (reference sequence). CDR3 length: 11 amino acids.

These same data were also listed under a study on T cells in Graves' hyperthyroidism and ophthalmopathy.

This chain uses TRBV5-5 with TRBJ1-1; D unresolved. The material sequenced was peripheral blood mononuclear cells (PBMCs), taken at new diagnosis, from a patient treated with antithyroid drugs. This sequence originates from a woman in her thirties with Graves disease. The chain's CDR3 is CASSDGSEAFF. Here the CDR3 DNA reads TGTGCCAGCAGCGATGGCTCTGAAGCTTTCTTT.